Each of the 12 T cell receptor beta chains below was sequenced from the same sample in a study of naive and memory T cell subsets. The beta constant-region primer was an equimolar mix of two oligonucleotides covering TRBC1 and TRBC2. Ligated cDNA was amplified by four rounds of PCR with nested alpha and beta constant-region primers and SP2. TCRdb re-called the UMI-ligation and nested PCR reads through MiXCR, storing one row per CDR3 protein. The sample comprises 15,000 to 20,000 distinct CDR3 sequences, around 8.2% of which are singletons, and roughly 23% rests with the top ten. The source material was central memory CD8+ T cells from blood. The receptor set was obtained from a human donor in good health.

This chain links TRBV15 with TRBJ1-2; 8 bases fit TRBD1. V gave up 0 bases and J gave up 9 bases; unmatched junction bases: 6. CDR3 length: 14 residues. Germline CDR1 and CDR2: LNHNV and YYDKDF (reference sequence). The chain's CDR3 is CATSRDGTGWSYTF. CDR3 sequence (DNA): TGTGCCACCAGCAGAGATGGGACAGGTTGGAGCTACACCTTC.

Judged by abundance, this clonotype is large. CDR3 DNA sequence: TGTGCCAGCAGTTTAGACCGGGACGACACTGAAGCTTTCTTT. Amino acid sequence: CASSLDRDDTEAFF. The rearrangement joins TRBV12-3 or TRBV12-4 to TRBJ1-1; D is possibly TRBD1 (5 bases). This CDR3 comprises 14 residues. V was trimmed by 1 base and J by 3 bases, leaving 9 bases between them.

This clonotype was detected a few times. This sequence joins TRBV7-2 and TRBJ1-2; maybe TRBD1 (6 bases). Trimming took 5 bases from V and 8 from J, leaving 12 bases between them. This CDR3 has 12 residues. Germline V gives CDR1 SGHTA, CDR2 FQGNSA. The CDR3 protein is CASSSPRGGYTF. The CDR3 nucleotides are TGTGCCAGCAGCAGCCCCAGGGGCGGCTACACCTTC.

This clonotype was seen repeatedly, ten times or more. The chain recombines TRBV12-3 or TRBV12-4 with TRBJ1-2, with 7 positions matching TRBD1. Trimming at V came to 7 bases and at J to 1 base, leaving 9 bases not matched to a gene. The CDR3 is 15 residues long. This CDR3 reads CASTPSDRINYGYTF. Written as DNA, the CDR3 is TGTGCCAGCACCCCATCGGACAGGATTAACTATGGCTACACCTTC.

Concerning this clonotype: A clone one base away is much larger, so this may be a read error. The J gene is TRBJ2-1, the V gene TRBV20-1; no definite D call. V lost 6 bases and J 4 bases, leaving 19 bases between the germline ends. Germline CDR1 DFQATT, CDR2 SNEGSKA (reference sequence). The CDR3 is 15 residues long. The CDR3 here is CSARSRNEFYNEQFF. The CDR3 DNA sequence: TGCAGTGCCCGATCTAGGAACGAGTTTTACAATGAGCAGTTCTTC.

Judged by abundance, this clonotype is medium-sized (0.01 to 0.1%). This chain links TRBV7-8 with TRBJ2-1; TRBD2 matches 12 bases. This CDR3 spans 17 amino acids. With V trimmed by 0 bases and J by 2 bases, 2 bases remained unmatched. Looked up from germline, CDR1 is SGHVS and CDR2 is FQNEAQ. The CDR3 DNA reads as TGTGCCAGCAGCTTAGCTCGACTAGCGGGAGCCTACAATGAGCAGTTCTTC. Amino acids: CASSLARLAGAYNEQFF. The full variable domain, its missing parts supplied by reference TRBV7-8 and TRBJ2-1, is GAGVSQSPRYKVAKRGQDVALRCDPISGHVSLFWYQQALGQGPEFLTYFQNEAQLDKSGLPSDRFFAERPEGSVSTLKIQRTQQEDSAVYLCASSLARLAGAYNEQFFGPGTRLTVL.

The chain couples TRBV10-3 to TRBJ2-6, with 10 positions matching TRBD1. This CDR3 spans 15 amino acids. The germline CDR1 and CDR2 sequences are ENHRY and SYGVKD. The junction had 5 bases not matched to a gene; V was cut back by 9 bases and J by 3 bases. The CDR3: CAIGDRGDGANVLTF. As DNA, the CDR3 is TGTGCCATAGGGGACAGGGGAGATGGGGCCAACGTCCTGACTTTC.

In its sample, this clonotype was seen a few times. DNA of the CDR3: TGTGCCAGCAGTTTAGGACAGGATAATTCACCCCTCCACTTT. As protein: CASSLGQDNSPLHF. This rearrangement joins TRBV12-3 or TRBV12-4 to TRBJ1-6, with D tentatively TRBD1 (6 bases). The CDR3 contains 14 residues. Trimming shortened V by 1 base and J by 5 bases, and 6 bases separated the two germline ends.

The J gene is TRBJ1-1, the V gene TRBV4-2; D is unclear. Deletions cut 1 base from V and 0 bases from J, with 6 bases between. The CDR3 length is 14 residues. Germline V gene lookup returns CDR1 LGHNA and CDR2 YNFKEQ. The CDR3 coding sequence is TGTGCCAGCAGCCAAGGCCGGATGAACACTGAAGCTTTCTTT. It is translated as CASSQGRMNTEAFF.

This clonotype was seen a few times. CDR3 sequence reads: CASSSTEGAYNSPLHF. DNA for the CDR3: TGTGCCAGCAGCTCGACGGAAGGCGCCTATAATTCACCCCTCCACTTT. The J gene is TRBJ1-6, the V gene TRBV2; D gene uncertain. Germline V gene lookup returns CDR1 SNHLY and CDR2 FYNNEI. This CDR3 spans 16 amino acids. The V gene lost 6 bases and the J gene lost 2 bases, with 14 bases spanning the gap.

This chain links TRBV7-9 with TRBJ1-2; TRBD1 matches 7 bases. CDR3 length: 13 residues. V trimming: 3 bases; J trimming: 4 bases; junction bases outside the gene matches: 2. Per germline, CDR1 SEHNR and CDR2 FQNEAQ (reference sequence). The CDR3, as DNA: TGTGCCAGCAGCTTGGGACAGACCTATGGCTACACCTTC. Translating it yields CASSLGQTYGYTF.

The chain joins TRBV3-1 to TRBJ1-2; D is unclear. Germline V CDR1 and CDR2: LGHDT, YNNKEL (reference sequence). Trimming pared 4 bases from V and 2 bases from J, leaving 14 bases between. The CDR3 extends over 15 amino acids. The CDR3: CASSLVISPNYGYTF. DNA for the CDR3: TGTGCCAGCAGCCTGGTGATCTCGCCCAACTATGGCTACACCTTC.